The 8 T cell receptor beta chains listed next were all sequenced from one sample in a study of T-cell reconstitution after alpha-beta-depleted transplantation in children. During its preparation, the TCRbeta library received unique molecular identifiers. Each CDR3 protein is one row after TCRdb ran MiXCR on the PCR reads. This table has hundreds of thousands of distinct CDR3 sequences, around an eighth appearing once. The sequencing used PBMCs from the stem cell graft donor, collected from the stem cell graft. The receptors come from a human donor who donated a stem cell graft to a child with combined immunodeficiency.

This clonotype showed up just a few times. J is TRBJ2-1 and V is TRBV29-1; 9 positions match TRBD1. There are 16 residues in the CDR3. Germline values: CDR1 SQVTM, CDR2 ANQGSEA. V lost 4 bases to trimming and J lost 6 bases; unmatched junction nucleotides: 13. DNA for the CDR3: TGCAGCGTTGCAGGAGCCGGGACAGGGAGCGGCAATGAGCAGTTCTTC. Translated, it gives CSVAGAGTGSGNEQFF.

V and J are TRBV21-1 and TRBJ2-1. TRBV21-1 is a pseudogene segment. The CDR3 is made up of 17 amino acids. This CDR3 is CASSKGLLERSSDEQFF. The CDR3 DNA reads as TGTGCCAGCAGCAAAGGGCTTTTGGAAAGGAGCAGTGATGAGCAGTTCTTC.

The chain joins TRBV5-5 to TRBJ2-1, with TRBD2 identical over 10 bases. V shed 1 base and J 3 bases; nucleotides not matched to a gene: 10. Germline CDR1 is SGHKS and CDR2 is YYEKEE (reference sequence). This CDR3 is 18 amino acids long. The CDR3 DNA reads as TGTGCCAGCAGCTTGTTCCCAAGCGGGGGGGCCTTCTACAATGAGCAGTTCTTC. Protein: CASSLFPSGGAFYNEQFF.

This clonotype has only a few counts. V and J are TRBV29-1 and TRBJ2-1, with 7 bases identical to TRBD2. The germline gives CDR1 SQVTM, CDR2 ANQGSEA. This CDR3 has 13 amino acids. The J segment lost 8 bases and the V segment lost 7 bases, leaving 11 bases of the junction unmatched. The CDR3 sequence: CSGLLWGGYEQFF. Written as DNA, the CDR3 is TGCAGCGGCCTATTATGGGGGGGGTATGAGCAGTTCTTC.

The chain combines TRBV3-1 with TRBJ2-1, with 8 bases fitting TRBD2. The V and J ends lost 4 bases and 5 bases, in that order; junction bases with no gene match: 4. CDR1 is LGHDT, CDR2 YNNKEL, per germline (reference sequence). The CDR3 covers 14 residues. The CDR3 DNA reads as TGTGCCAGCAGCCTGTTGACTAGCGACAATGAGCAGTTCTTC. It codes for CASSLLTSDNEQFF.

This clonotype has a handful of counts. J is TRBJ2-3 and V is TRBV6-5, with D possibly matching TRBD2 (6 bases). V gave up 0 bases and J gave up 1 base, with 8 bases separating them. This CDR3 spans 15 amino acids. CDR1 is MNHEY and CDR2 is SVGAGI in the germline V gene. The CDR3 spells CASSYSAGGTDTQYF. The CDR3 region has the DNA TGTGCCAGCAGTTACTCAGCGGGTGGCACAGATACGCAGTATTTT.

The CDR3 bases are TGTGCCAGCAGCTTGAATATTCATCGCGAGCAGTACTTC. It encodes CASSLNIHREQYF. The V gene is TRBV7-2, the J gene TRBJ2-7, with D hard to call. V was clipped by 3 bases and J by 6 bases, with 12 bases between them. CDR1 is SGHTA and CDR2 is FQGNSA in the germline V gene. CDR3 length: 13 residues.

This clonotype was picked up many times. The CDR3 sequence: CSAGRPGTATNEKLFF. CDR3 sequence (DNA): TGCAGTGCTGGCCGACCGGGCACTGCAACTAATGAAAAACTGTTTTTT. V and J are TRBV20-1 and TRBJ1-4; no reliable D call. Trimming left V 5 bases short and J 0 bases short, with 16 bases between. Germline lookup yields CDR1 DFQATT and CDR2 SNEGSKA (reference sequence). There are 16 residues in the CDR3.